The 8 T cell receptor beta chains below all came from one sample that was sequenced in a study of naive and memory T cell subsets. Their recognized antigens are unknown. An equimolar mix of two oligonucleotides served as the beta constant-region primer for TRBC1 and TRBC2. Four rounds of PCR amplified the ligated cDNA using nested alpha and beta constant-region primers plus SP2. TCRdb called the UMI-ligation and nested PCR reads again in MiXCR, with one record for every CDR3 protein. The data hold about 150,000 distinct CDR3 sequences, with approximately 22% observed a single time. General study results and limits: Especially in CD8 cells, naive repertoires contained a few larger clonotypes, possibly CD45RA-re-expressing memory cells.

What was sequenced was naive CD4+ T cells from blood. These receptors were obtained from a human donor in good health.

The gene calls are TRBV6-2 or TRBV6-3 and TRBJ2-1, with a tentative D call TRBD2 (5 bases). The germline gives CDR1 MNHEY, CDR2 SVGEGT. Trimming left V 2 bases short and J 2 bases short, with 13 bases between. This CDR3 region has 16 residues. In DNA, the CDR3 is TGTGCCAGCAGTTACCGCATAGCGTATCCCTACAATGAGCAGTTCTTC. Its translation is CASSYRIAYPYNEQFF.

The V call is TRBV6-5, the J call TRBJ2-7, with 9 nucleotides matching TRBD1. With 4 bases clipped from V and 2 bases from J, the junction kept 6 bases outside the gene matches. Germline V gene data show CDR1 as MNHEY and CDR2 as SVGAGI. The CDR3 contains 15 residues. CDR3 DNA: TGTGCCAGCAGTTCAACCGGGACAGGGACCTACGAGCAGTACTTC. Translating it yields CASSSTGTGTYEQYF.

In regard to this clonotype: One end of the junction fails to match germline, which may point to a read error. The J gene is TRBJ2-1, the V gene TRBV6-5; D remains ambiguous. The CDR3 totals 15 residues. Germline V gene lookup returns CDR1 MNHEY and CDR2 SVGAGI. The CDR3 protein is CAGSPAGSSVDEQFF. For the CDR3, the DNA is TGTGCCGGCAGCCCCGCAGGATCCTCTGTGGATGAGCAGTTCTTC.

This chain connects TRBV18 to TRBJ1-1; tentative D call: TRBD1 (6 bases). The CDR3 extends over 20 amino acids. CDR1 and CDR2 (germline): KGHSH, LQKENI. The V end lost 1 base, the J end lost 2 bases, and 26 bases lay between the germline ends. The DNA for the CDR3 is TGTGCCAGCTCACCACTAGGGCTGACAGGCCTAGGGGGATTTAACACTGAAGCTTTCTTT. Amino acids: CASSPLGLTGLGGFNTEAFF. Together with reference TRBV18 and TRBJ1-1, the CDR3 gives the full variable domain: NAGVMQNPRHLVRRRGQEARLRCSPMKGHSHVYWYRQLPEEGLKFMVYLQKENIIDESGMPKERFSAEFPKEGPSILRIQQVVRGDSAAYFCASSPLGLTGLGGFNTEAFFGQGTRLTVV.

This clonotype has just a few counts. The chain uses TRBV10-3 and TRBJ2-1; 10 positions agree with TRBD2. The CDR3 length is 16 residues. J lost 4 bases, V lost 3 bases, and 6 bases had no gene match. Germline loops: CDR1 ENHRY, CDR2 SYGVKD. The CDR3 loop is CAISEVRAGGYNEQFF. The CDR3 DNA reads as TGTGCCATCAGTGAAGTCCGAGCGGGAGGGTACAATGAGCAGTTCTTC.

The chain joins TRBV12-3 or TRBV12-4 to TRBJ2-3; 10 bases are shared with TRBD2. V shed 6 bases and J 0 bases; nucleotides not matched to a gene: 9. The CDR3 has 17 amino acids. This CDR3 reads CASSRSHSGRSTDTQYF. CDR3 DNA sequence: TGTGCCAGCAGCCGAAGCCATAGCGGGAGGAGCACAGATACGCAGTATTTT.

Ten or more counts support this clonotype. For the CDR3, the DNA is TGTGCCAGCAGCTTAGCCAGGGAGGATGAAAAACTGTTTTTT. This encodes CASSLAREDEKLFF. The V gene is TRBV7-2, the J gene TRBJ1-4; TRBD1 is a possible D gene (5 bases). Trimming cost V 0 bases and J 6 bases, with 8 bases left between them. The germline CDR1 and CDR2 sequences are SGHTA and FQGNSA. CDR3 length: 14 residues.

This clonotype was seen a handful of times. The chain combines TRBV20-1 with TRBJ2-7, with D perhaps being TRBD1 or TRBD2 (6 bases each). V was shortened by 0 bases and J by 3 bases, with 18 bases between the two germline ends. This CDR3 spans 16 amino acids. Germline V gives CDR1 DFQATT, CDR2 SNEGSKA (reference sequence). The CDR3, as DNA: TGCAGTGCTAGAGATCGTCCCAGGGGACTCAACTACGAGCAGTACTTC. The encoded protein is CSARDRPRGLNYEQYF.